Below, 30 T cell receptor beta chains from the same sample are listed, as sequenced in a study of control samples from healthy donors and cancer patients. Here immunoSEQ multiplex PCR was the method, and the copy in TCRdb shows in-frame clones only, minus some. The sample gives 100,000 to 150,000 clones, 75% to 95% of which show up once; 2% to 2.5% is in the top ten. Sequenced material: blood. The receptor source for this set is a man aged 18 to 29 in good health.

The CDR3 nucleotides are TGTGCCACCAGTGATTTAGGGGACTACTATCGCGAGCAGTACGTC. This encodes CATSDLGDYYREQYV. The J gene is TRBJ2-7, the V gene TRBV24-1, with 7 bases lining up with TRBD2. V was pared by 1 base and J by 6 bases, with 8 bases of the junction left unmatched. The CDR3 consists of 15 residues. Germline V gene sequence: CDR1 KGHDR, CDR2 SFDVKD.

The rearrangement joins TRBV28 to TRBJ2-3, with TRBD2 matching over 9 bases. V lost 6 bases and J lost 6; bases outside the gene matches: 19. CDR1 and CDR2 from the germline V gene are MDHEN and SYDVKM. The CDR3 contains 18 residues. CDR3: CASSPGGGALFHTDTQYF. The CDR3 nucleotides are TGTGCCAGCAGCCCAGGCGGGGGGGCCTTATTCCACACGGATACGCAGTATTTT.

The chain is built from TRBV19 and TRBJ1-5, with TRBD1 matching 9 bases. CDR1 is LNHDA, CDR2 SQIVND, per germline (reference sequence). V was clipped by 4 bases and J by 5 bases; unmatched bases: 0. This CDR3 region has 13 residues. Written as DNA, the CDR3 is TGTGCCAGTAGTAGGACAGGGGATCAGCCCCAGCATTTT. This codes for CASSRTGDQPQHF.

The J gene is TRBJ1-2, the V gene TRBV11-3; D may be TRBD1 (6 bases). This CDR3 is built from 14 residues. Trimming left V 1 base short and J 7 bases short, with 13 bases between. Germline V gene sequence: CDR1 SGHNT, CDR2 YENEEA. The CDR3 DNA reads TGTGCCAGCAGCTTAGGACAGGCCGGGGGTGGCTACACCTTC. Protein: CASSLGQAGGGYTF. Using reference TRBV11-3 and TRBJ1-2 for the parts outside the CDR3, the full variable domain is EAGVVQSPRYKIIEKKQPVAFWCNPISGHNTLYWYLQNLGQGPELLIRYENEEAVDDSQLPKDRFSAERLKGVDSTLKIQPAELGDSAVYLCASSLGQAGGGYTFGSGTRLTVV.

The CDR3 nucleotides read TGCAGTGCTAGTCCGGGGAAGGAGAATGAGCAGTTCTTC. It encodes CSASPGKENEQFF. The V and J genes are TRBV20-1 and TRBJ2-1; D is perhaps TRBD2 (5 bases). V was shortened by 3 bases and J by 7 bases, with 13 bases between the two germline ends. This CDR3 has 13 residues. From germline, CDR1 is DFQATT and CDR2 SNEGSKA (reference sequence).

The chain combines TRBV9 with TRBJ1-5; D is possibly TRBD1 (5 bases). Germline-derived CDR1 and CDR2 are SGDLS and YYNGEE. The V end was cut by 3 bases, the J end by 1 base, with 11 bases between. This CDR3 is built from 15 residues. The DNA for the CDR3 is TGTGCCAGCAGCGACGGGGGGGGAAGCAATCAGCCCCAGCATTTT. The encoded protein is CASSDGGGSNQPQHF.

The CDR3 DNA sequence: TGCGCCAGCAGCGATCCGGGACTAGCGACGGTCGGGGCAGATACGCAGTATTTT. This translates into CASSDPGLATVGADTQYF. V gene TRBV5-1 combines with J gene TRBJ2-3; 10 nucleotides match TRBD2. Germline trimming cut 4 bases from V and 4 bases from J; bases unmatched to any gene: 15. Per germline, CDR1 SGHRS and CDR2 YFSETQ. This CDR3 is 18 amino acids long.

This clone was recorded once. The chain couples TRBV5-4 to TRBJ1-1; a weak D match, TRBD1 (6 bases). CDR1 is SGHNT and CDR2 is YYREEE in the germline V gene (reference sequence). The ends were cut back, 2 bases at V and 2 bases at J, with 19 bases in the middle. The CDR3 extends over 17 amino acids. The CDR3 DNA reads as TGTGCCAGCAGCTTCCCCACAGGGTACGGGGGTAACACTGAAGCTTTCTTT. The encoded protein is CASSFPTGYGGNTEAFF.

The chain carries TRBV19 and TRBJ2-5; the match to TRBD2 covers 7 bases. V lost 5 bases and J lost 0; bases outside the gene matches: 3. The CDR3 runs to 14 residues. Per the germline V gene, CDR1 is LNHDA and CDR2 is SQIVND (reference sequence). The CDR3 bases are TGTGCCAGTAGTCCTACTAGCGACCAAGAGACCCAGTACTTC. This gives the protein CASSPTSDQETQYF.

This chain joins TRBV28 and TRBJ2-3; tentative D call: TRBD1 (5 bases). This CDR3 has 12 amino acids. Germline assignment: CDR1 MDHEN and CDR2 SYDVKM. Trimming removed 3 bases from V and 14 bases from J, with 15 bases in between. CDR3: CASSLAAMDMYF. The CDR3 nucleotides read TGTGCCAGCAGTTTGGCGGCCATGGACATGTATTTT.

This rearrangement joins TRBV7-8 to TRBJ2-5; D could derive from TRBD1 or TRBD2 (5 bases each). V was shortened by 5 bases and J by 5 bases, with 15 bases between the two germline ends. This CDR3 spans 14 amino acids. Germline CDR1 SGHVS, CDR2 FQNEAQ. CDR3 loop: CASSHGTPPETQYF. CDR3 bases: TGTGCCAGCAGCCACGGGACCCCCCCTGAGACCCAGTACTTC.

The chain is built from TRBV27 and TRBJ1-3; D unclear. Germline CDR1 and CDR2: MNHEY and SMNVEV (reference sequence). V was clipped by 0 bases and J by 1 base, with 10 bases between them. The CDR3 runs to 16 residues. This chain's CDR3 is CASSLSGPLSGNTIYF. In nucleotides, the CDR3 is TGTGCCAGCAGTTTATCCGGACCGTTATCTGGAAACACCATATATTTT.

V is TRBV5-1 and J is TRBJ1-1; TRBD1 might be the D (6 bases). Trimming pared 5 bases from V and 0 bases from J, leaving 11 bases between. CDR3 length: 14 amino acids. Germline CDR1 reads SGHRS; CDR2 reads YFSETQ. The CDR3 DNA is TGCGCCAGCAGTTCAGGGGTGGTGAACACTGAAGCTTTCTTT. The encoded protein is CASSSGVVNTEAFF.

The rearrangement links TRBV5-6 to TRBJ2-3; 7 bases agree with TRBD1. Germline V gene sequence: CDR1 SGHDT, CDR2 YYEEEE. The J segment lost 3 bases and the V segment lost 5 bases, leaving 9 bases of the junction unmatched. The CDR3 contains 15 residues. The CDR3 region has the DNA TGTGCCAGCAGTCGGGACAGAGTTAGAACAGATACGCAGTATTTT. It codes for CASSRDRVRTDTQYF.

The chain combines TRBV3-1 (or the pseudogene TRBV3-2) with TRBJ1-2, with a weak D call TRBD1 (6 bases). Germline lookup yields CDR1 LGHDT and CDR2 YNNKEL (reference sequence). Trimming pared 0 bases from V and 4 bases from J, leaving 9 bases between. The CDR3 is 14 amino acids. The CDR3 DNA sequence: TGTGCCAGCAGCCAAGATCGCAGGGGCTATGGCTACACCTTC. It specifies CASSQDRRGYGYTF.

The CDR3 is CASRLTGTVNQPQHF. The CDR3 DNA sequence: TGTGCCAGCAGACTAACCGGGACAGTCAATCAGCCCCAGCATTTT. J is TRBJ1-5 and V is TRBV5-5; 7 nucleotides line up with TRBD1. Per the germline V gene, CDR1 is SGHKS and CDR2 is YYEKEE (reference sequence). This CDR3 region has 15 residues. Trimming at V came to 5 bases and at J to 3 bases, leaving 8 bases not matched to a gene. Drawing the rest from reference TRBV5-5 and TRBJ1-5, the complete variable domain is DAGVTQSPTHLIKTRGQQVTLRCSPISGHKSVSWYQQVLGQGPQFIFQYYEKEERGRGNFPDRFSARQFPNYSSELNVNALLLGDSALYLCASRLTGTVNQPQHFGDGTRLSIL.

The chain carries TRBV11-3 and TRBJ2-1, with D perhaps matching TRBD1 (7 bases). The CDR3 length is 15 residues. Germline CDR1 reads SGHNT; CDR2 reads YENEEA. V dropped 5 bases and J dropped 10 bases, with 21 bases sitting between them. CDR3 nucleotides: TGTGCCAGCAGCCCAGGGGGGATCACTAGGGCGGAGCAGTTCTTC. Translating it yields CASSPGGITRAEQFF.

This chain uses TRBV18 with TRBJ2-1; D possibly corresponds to TRBD1 (7 bases). Trimming stripped 7 bases from V and 3 bases from J, with 19 bases between. Germline assignment: CDR1 KGHSH and CDR2 LQKENI. This CDR3 region has 16 residues. The CDR3 nucleotides are TGTGCCAGCTTTACCCAAGCAGGGGGGAACTACAATGAGCAGTTCTTC. It codes for CASFTQAGGNYNEQFF.

The rearrangement uses TRBV6-5 and TRBJ2-6; D unclear. The CDR3 has 15 amino acids. The V end was cut by 0 bases, the J end by 1 base, with 4 bases between. Germline V CDR1 and CDR2: MNHEY, SVGAGI. This chain's CDR3 is CASSYSISGANVLTF. The CDR3 region has the DNA TGTGCCAGCAGTTACTCGATATCTGGGGCCAACGTCCTGACTTTC.

This rearrangement joins TRBV7-9 to TRBJ2-2, with TRBD1 identical over 10 bases. The CDR3 is 17 amino acids. CDR1 and CDR2 from the germline V gene are SEHNR and FQNEAQ (reference sequence). V lost 5 bases and J lost 5; bases outside the gene matches: 11. The CDR3 sequence is CASSHGQGELSTGELFF. The DNA of the CDR3 is TGTGCCAGCAGCCACGGACAGGGGGAACTGTCTACCGGGGAGCTGTTTTTT.

This clone occurred once. The chain is built from TRBV4-1 and TRBJ2-2, with 10 positions matching TRBD2. V shed 1 base, J shed 3 bases, and the junction held 5 bases outside the gene matches. The germline V gene encodes CDR1 MGHRA and CDR2 YSYEKL. The CDR3 is 17 residues long. The CDR3 reads CASSQAVGTSDTGELFF. The CDR3 coding sequence is TGCGCCAGCAGCCAAGCTGTAGGGACTAGCGACACCGGGGAGCTGTTTTTT.

V usage is TRBV18 and J usage is TRBJ2-1; D may correspond to TRBD1 or TRBD2 (5 bases each). Trimming left V 3 bases short and J 0 bases short, with 12 bases between. In germline, CDR1 is KGHSH, CDR2 LQKENI. The CDR3 contains 16 residues. CDR3 in amino acids: CASSPPGRRSYNEQFF. The CDR3 DNA is TGTGCCAGCTCACCTCCGGGACGGCGCTCCTACAATGAGCAGTTCTTC.

This rearrangement joins TRBV19 to TRBJ2-7; 9 nucleotides line up with TRBD1. Germline CDR1 reads LNHDA; CDR2 reads SQIVND (reference sequence). Trimming removed 3 bases from V and 6 bases from J; junction bases left unmatched: 3. This CDR3 is built from 13 residues. The CDR3 region is CASSMSTGGEQYF. The CDR3 bases are TGTGCCAGTAGTATGTCGACAGGGGGCGAGCAGTACTTC.

This chain connects TRBV28 to TRBJ1-6; no reliable D call. V was cut by 7 bases and J by 8 bases, with 6 bases left in between. CDR1 MDHEN and CDR2 SYDVKM come from the germline V gene. There are 11 residues in the CDR3. DNA for the CDR3: TGTGCCAGCATTGGGGATTCACCCCTCCACTTT. Translation gives CASIGDSPLHF.

This chain links TRBV28 with TRBJ2-7; 10 bases agree with TRBD1. After removal of 5 bases from V and 4 bases from J, the junction contained 8 bases not matched to a gene. The CDR3 spans 15 residues. CDR1 MDHEN and CDR2 SYDVKM come from the germline V gene. The CDR3: CASSPLDRGEYEQYV. The CDR3 nucleotides read TGTGCCAGCAGTCCCTTGGACAGGGGGGAATACGAGCAGTACGTC.

The chain is built from TRBV10-3 and TRBJ1-4; no clear D gene. Trimming pared 3 bases from V and 10 bases from J, leaving 12 bases between. The germline gives CDR1 ENHRY, CDR2 SYGVKD. There are 13 residues in the CDR3. CDR3 coding DNA: TGTGCCATCAGTGATGGGGATTTTGGAAAACTGTTTTTT. The encoded protein is CAISDGDFGKLFF.

This clone showed up just once. This chain joins TRBV7-6 and TRBJ2-1; D perhaps matches TRBD1 (6 bases). V was clipped by 2 bases and J by 6 bases, with 17 bases between them. This CDR3 region has 16 residues. Germline V gives CDR1 SGHVS, CDR2 FNYEAQ. The CDR3 DNA is TGTGCCAGCAGCTTATTTAACCGGGACACTACCAATGAGCAGTTCTTC. It is translated as CASSLFNRDTTNEQFF.

The chain has TRBV6-2 or TRBV6-3 and TRBJ2-1, with a tentative D call TRBD2 (6 bases). The CDR3 extends over 15 amino acids. The V gene lost 2 bases and the J gene lost 6 bases, with 14 bases spanning the gap. Per the germline V gene, CDR1 is MNHEY and CDR2 is SVGEGT. CDR3 coding DNA: TGTGCCAGCAGTTACGGTCCGGGAGCCTCCAATGAGCAGTTCTTC. Encoded protein: CASSYGPGASNEQFF.

The chain couples TRBV6-5 to TRBJ2-1, with 8 nucleotides matching TRBD2. Germline trimming cut 6 bases from V and 8 bases from J; bases unmatched to any gene: 6. CDR3 size: 13 residues. Germline lookup yields CDR1 MNHEY and CDR2 SVGAGI. The CDR3, as DNA: TGTGCCAGCAGACCTAGCGGGCGGGATGAGCAGTTCTTC. Translated, it gives CASRPSGRDEQFF.

This clone was detected only a few times. The genes are TRBV14 and TRBJ2-1; TRBD2 is a possible D gene (6 bases). Trimming shortened V by 1 base and J by 7 bases, and 17 bases separated the two germline ends. The CDR3 contains 16 residues. CDR1 and CDR2 from the germline V gene are SGHDN and FVKESK. Here the CDR3 reads CASSQGAGRMGNEQFF. CDR3 nucleotides: TGTGCCAGCAGCCAAGGTGCGGGGAGAATGGGGAATGAGCAGTTCTTC.